One sample yielded the 26 T cell receptor beta chains listed below, sequenced in a study of T cell responses to AZD1222 COVID-19 vaccine. Produced via immunoSEQ multiplex PCR; TCRdb's table is partial and in-frame only. Here the sample spans tens of thousands of clones, almost 80% being singletons. This specimen consisted of peripheral blood, obtained on day 0 of AZD1222 vaccination. These receptors all stem from an adult in good health.

This chain joins TRBV10-2 and TRBJ1-6; tentative D call: TRBD1 (5 bases). The CDR3 runs to 15 residues. V lost 2 bases and J lost 4, with 9 bases in between. The V gene's germline CDR1 is WSHSY and CDR2 SAAADI. CDR3 DNA sequence: TGCGCCAGCAGTGAGCAGGGACCATATAATTCACCCCTCCACTTT. Protein: CASSEQGPYNSPLHF.

The chain has TRBV7-2 and TRBJ2-1, with D perhaps TRBD1 or TRBD2 (6 bases each). Germline loops: CDR1 SGHTA, CDR2 FQGNSA. This CDR3 has 17 amino acids. The ends were cut back, 5 bases at V and 0 bases at J, with 17 bases in the middle. The CDR3 reads CASSLYGGQSSYNEQFF. As DNA, the CDR3 is TGTGCCAGCAGCCTTTACGGGGGCCAGAGCTCCTACAATGAGCAGTTCTTC. Variable domain in full (rest from reference TRBV7-2 and TRBJ2-1): GAGVSQSPSNKVTEKGKDVELRCDPISGHTALYWYRQSLGQGLEFLIYFQGNSAPDKSGLPSDRFSAERTGGSVSTLTIQRTQQEDSAVYLCASSLYGGQSSYNEQFFGPGTRLTVL.

The V call is TRBV24-1, the J call TRBJ2-5; TRBD2 agrees at 11 bases. Trimming removed 5 bases from V and 5 bases from J; junction bases left unmatched: 6. The CDR3 is 15 amino acids. Germline values: CDR1 KGHDR, CDR2 SFDVKD. In DNA, the CDR3 is TGTGCCACCAGTGTTAGCGGGAGGGCCGGGGAGACCCAGTACTTC. This gives the protein CATSVSGRAGETQYF.

This chain connects TRBV7-8 to TRBJ1-5; a weak D match, TRBD1 (5 bases). V was cut by 1 base and J by 1 base, with 8 bases left in between. The CDR3 length is 15 residues. CDR1 and CDR2 (germline): SGHVS, FQNEAQ. The CDR3 DNA is TGTGCCAGCAGCTTAGAAGGGGCGAGCAATCAGCCCCAGCATTTT. Its translation: CASSLEGASNQPQHF.

This clone has only one observation. The chain recombines TRBV18 with TRBJ2-2, with no clear D. The CDR3 runs 15 residues. The V and J ends lost 7 bases and 0 bases respectively, with 12 bases between them. In germline, CDR1 is KGHSH, CDR2 LQKENI. CDR3 coding DNA: TGTGCCAGCTTCCTTTCCGGATCGAACACCGGGGAGCTGTTTTTT. Residues: CASFLSGSNTGELFF.

This sequence joins TRBV27 and TRBJ1-1; 8 bases align to TRBD1. Per the germline V gene, CDR1 is MNHEY and CDR2 is SMNVEV (reference sequence). The CDR3 has 12 amino acids. V gave up 4 bases and J gave up 8 bases; unmatched junction bases: 3. DNA for the CDR3: TGTGCCAGCAGTTCCCAGGGGGCCGAAGCTTTCTTT. Amino acids: CASSSQGAEAFF.

This chain uses TRBV19 with TRBJ2-5, with 8 bases fitting TRBD2. Germline loops: CDR1 LNHDA, CDR2 SQIVND (reference sequence). The J segment lost 2 bases and the V segment lost 4 bases, leaving 9 bases of the junction unmatched. The CDR3 has 16 amino acids. The CDR3 coding sequence is TGTGCCAGTAGTACCGCCCTAATAGCGGGGCAAGAGACCCAGTACTTC. It specifies CASSTALIAGQETQYF.

V is TRBV11-1 and J is TRBJ2-1; D is undetermined. The V end was cut by 5 bases, the J end by 7 bases, with 12 bases between. The germline V gene encodes CDR1 SGHAT and CDR2 FQDESV (reference sequence). The length of the CDR3 is 13 residues. CDR3 DNA: TGTGCCAGCAGCACCACCTTCCGTAATGAGCAGTTCTTC. Its translation is CASSTTFRNEQFF.

V gene TRBV5-1 combines with J gene TRBJ2-3, with no clear D. Trimming left V 0 bases short and J 4 bases short, with 12 bases between. Germline V gene data show CDR1 as SGHRS and CDR2 as YFSETQ. This CDR3 has 15 residues. The CDR3 sequence is CASSLAGRSPDTQYF. For the CDR3, the DNA is TGCGCCAGCAGCTTGGCGGGCCGGTCCCCAGATACGCAGTATTTT.

This clone appeared a few times. This chain uses TRBV7-9 with TRBJ2-5; maybe TRBD2 (6 bases). V lost 0 bases and J lost 4, with 12 bases in between. Germline V lookup: CDR1 SEHNR, CDR2 FQNEAQ (reference sequence). The CDR3 sequence is 15 residues long. As DNA, the CDR3 is TGTGCCAGCAGCTTAGCGGCAGACGGGGGAGAGACCCAGTACTTC. Translated: CASSLAADGGETQYF. The variable domain in full, with the rest retrieved from reference TRBV7-9 and TRBJ2-5, is DTGVSQNPRHKITKRGQNVTFRCDPISEHNRLYWYRQTLGQGPEFLTYFQNEAQLEKSRLLSDRFSAERPKGSFSTLEIQRTEQGDSAMYLCASSLAADGGETQYFGPGTRLLVL.

A remark on this clone: Other DNA sequences within the sample encode an identical CDR3. V usage is TRBV5-4 and J usage is TRBJ1-5; no definite D call. Trimming shortened V by 2 bases and J by 5 bases, and 5 bases separated the two germline ends. Germline CDR1 reads SGHNT; CDR2 reads YYREEE (reference sequence). This CDR3 has 12 residues. The chain's CDR3 is CASSLDDQPQHF. CDR3 sequence (DNA): TGTGCCAGCAGCTTAGACGATCAGCCCCAGCATTTT.

The gene calls are TRBV9 and TRBJ1-2; D not certain. Trimming pared 3 bases from V and 0 bases from J, leaving 6 bases between. The CDR3 is made up of 13 amino acids. CDR1 SGDLS and CDR2 YYNGEE come from the germline V gene. The CDR3 DNA follows: TGTGCCAGCAGCGCCGGGACTAACTATGGCTACACCTTC. Encoded protein: CASSAGTNYGYTF.

About this clone itself: Compared with germline, one end of the junction differs, possibly owing to a read error. The CDR3 protein is CASRQERPNTGELFF. Written as DNA, the CDR3 is TGCGCCAGCAGGCAAGAGAGGCCGAACACCGGGGAGCTGTTTTTT. The rearrangement links TRBV4-1 to TRBJ2-2, with unresolved D. The CDR3 has 15 residues. Germline lookup yields CDR1 MGHRA and CDR2 YSYEKL.

This rearrangement joins TRBV5-1 to TRBJ2-3, with 9 bases that match TRBD2. The junction had 2 bases not matched to a gene; V was cut back by 0 bases and J by 3 bases. Germline-derived CDR1 and CDR2 are SGHRS and YFSETQ. The CDR3 runs 15 residues. The chain's CDR3 is CASSLASGDTDTQYF. The CDR3 nucleotides are TGCGCCAGCAGCTTGGCTAGCGGGGATACAGATACGCAGTATTTT.

This sequence joins TRBV5-1 and TRBJ2-1, with D possibly matching TRBD2 (6 bases). CDR1 is SGHRS and CDR2 is YFSETQ in the germline V gene. The germline V and J ends were trimmed by 0 bases and 5 bases, with 9 bases remaining between them. The CDR3 contains 14 residues. CDR3 coding DNA: TGCGCCAGCAGCTTGGGCGGGATCCACAATGAGCAGTTCTTC. Protein product: CASSLGGIHNEQFF.

The chain joins TRBV18 to TRBJ1-6; D ambiguous. Germline V lookup: CDR1 KGHSH, CDR2 LQKENI. Trimming removed 3 bases from V and 6 bases from J, with 9 bases in between. The CDR3 is 14 amino acids. CDR3 nucleotides: TGTGCCAGCTCACCGGGTGGGGTTAATTCACCCCTCCACTTT. Translating gives CASSPGGVNSPLHF.

V is TRBV5-6 and J is TRBJ1-2, with 7 positions matching TRBD1. The junction had 7 bases not matched to a gene; V was cut back by 3 bases and J by 11 bases. The CDR3 has 12 residues. The germline CDR1 and CDR2 sequences are SGHDT and YYEEEE. The CDR3 DNA reads TGTGCCAGCAGCTGGGACAGTGGGTTTTACACCTTC. As protein: CASSWDSGFYTF.

V is TRBV7-6 and J is TRBJ2-7; 13 nucleotides agree with TRBD2. Trimming cost V 3 bases and J 7 bases; bases outside gene matches: 3. From germline, CDR1 is SGHVS and CDR2 FNYEAQ. The CDR3 covers 14 residues. The CDR3 DNA reads TGTGCCAGCAGCTTTGGACTAGCGGGAGTGGAGCAGTACTTC. Translated: CASSFGLAGVEQYF.

The V call is TRBV2, the J call TRBJ1-2; D unclear. The V gene's germline CDR1 is SNHLY and CDR2 FYNNEI. Trimming took 0 bases from V and 4 from J, leaving 12 bases between them. This CDR3 region has 15 residues. Written as DNA, the CDR3 is TGTGCCAGCAGTGAAGCCGCAAAGCCCGGCTATGGCTACACCTTC. Translation gives CASSEAAKPGYGYTF.

The chain uses TRBV9 and TRBJ2-3; D is undetermined. Germline V CDR1 and CDR2: SGDLS, YYNGEE. The CDR3 consists of 13 residues. V gave up 3 bases and J gave up 1 base, with 6 bases separating them. CDR3 DNA: TGTGCCAGCAGCGATTCTCGCACAGATACGCAGTATTTT. Encoded protein: CASSDSRTDTQYF.

CDR3 amino acids: CASSETGGFIETQYF. CDR3 DNA: TGTGCCAGCAGCGAGACAGGGGGGTTTATAGAGACCCAGTACTTC. The chain couples TRBV7-9 to TRBJ2-5; TRBD1 matches at 9 bases. The V and J ends lost 5 bases and 4 bases, in that order; junction bases with no gene match: 8. Germline assignment: CDR1 SEHNR and CDR2 FQNEAQ (reference sequence). The CDR3 sequence is 15 residues long.

CDR3 in DNA: TGTGCCAGCAGGCGCCAGGGGCCGGGGTCAACCGGGGAGCTGTTTTTT. It specifies CASRRQGPGSTGELFF. The rearrangement uses TRBV28 and TRBJ2-2; tentative D call: TRBD1 (6 bases). The CDR3 consists of 16 residues. The V end was cut by 6 bases, the J end by 5 bases, with 19 bases between. Germline lookup yields CDR1 MDHEN and CDR2 SYDVKM.

The V call is TRBV6-5, the J call TRBJ1-2; possible D gene TRBD1, 6 bases. Trimming took 2 bases from V and 3 from J, leaving 10 bases between them. CDR1 MNHEY and CDR2 SVGAGI come from the germline V gene. The CDR3 covers 14 residues. CDR3 sequence reads: CASSYLDSHYGYTF. Written as DNA, the CDR3 is TGTGCCAGCAGTTACCTGGACAGCCACTATGGCTACACCTTC.

The genes are TRBV2 and TRBJ2-2; TRBD2 matches at 9 bases. CDR3 size: 16 residues. Trimming cost V 0 bases and J 5 bases; bases outside gene matches: 4. Germline assignment: CDR1 SNHLY and CDR2 FYNNEI. The CDR3 protein is CASSEAGLAQTGELFF. CDR3 DNA sequence: TGTGCCAGCAGTGAAGCGGGACTAGCTCAAACCGGGGAGCTGTTTTTT.

V usage is TRBV11-2 and J usage is TRBJ2-3, with 8 bases lining up with TRBD2. CDR1 is SGHAT, CDR2 FQNNGV, per germline. Trimming took 1 base from V and 2 from J; bases not matched to a gene: 5. The CDR3 has 16 residues. The CDR3 DNA sequence: TGTGCCAGCAGCTTAGCGTTAGCGGGGACCACAGATACGCAGTATTTT. This encodes CASSLALAGTTDTQYF.

This chain connects TRBV28 to TRBJ2-3; the match to TRBD1 covers 7 bases. Germline-derived CDR1 and CDR2 are MDHEN and SYDVKM. V lost 6 bases and J lost 6; bases outside the gene matches: 3. The CDR3 has 12 residues. DNA of the CDR3: TGTGCCAGCAGCCAGGGGGAGGATACGCAGTATTTT. Translating it yields CASSQGEDTQYF. The full variable domain, rest sourced from reference TRBV28 and TRBJ2-3, is DVKVTQSSRYLVKRTGEKVFLECVQDMDHENMFWYRQDPGLGLRLIYFSYDVKMKEKGDIPEGYSVSREKKERFSLILESASTNQTSMYLCASSQGEDTQYFGPGTRLTVL.